Each of the 28 T cell receptor beta chains below was sequenced from the same sample in a study of shared clonotypes between healthy human individuals. TCRdb's table, derived via immunoSEQ multiplex PCR, lists solely in-frame clones and lacks some. Of 780,000 or so clones in the sample, 55% to 80% were seen once. Sequenced material: memory CD4+ T cells sorted from blood. Documented subset: CD45RA-negative fraction. Receptors originate from a woman aged 25-40 years in good health.

The chain has TRBV6-5 and TRBJ2-2, with unresolved D. Per the germline V gene, CDR1 is MNHEY and CDR2 is SVGAGI. V shed 2 bases and J shed 0 bases, with 10 bases lying between them. CDR3 length: 16 residues. CDR3 coding DNA: TGTGCCAGCAGTTACAGGGTGTCTACGAACACCGGGGAGCTGTTTTTT. Translating gives CASSYRVSTNTGELFF.

V and J are TRBV5-1 and TRBJ1-4; D may be TRBD1 (6 bases). The V gene lost 4 bases and the J gene lost 0 bases, with 13 bases spanning the gap. Germline-derived CDR1 and CDR2 are SGHRS and YFSETQ. The CDR3 is 16 residues long. Here the CDR3 reads CASSPRGGATNEKLFF. The CDR3 nucleotides read TGCGCCAGCAGCCCCAGAGGGGGTGCAACTAATGAAAAACTGTTTTTT. Supplemented by reference TRBV5-1 and TRBJ1-4, the full variable domain reads KAGVTQTPRYLIKTRGQQVTLSCSPISGHRSVSWYQQTPGQGLQFLFEYFSETQRNKGNFPGRFSGRQFSNSRSEMNVSTLELGDSALYLCASSPRGGATNEKLFFGSGTQLSVL.

The chain couples TRBV6-5 to TRBJ2-2; D is unresolved. Looked up from germline, CDR1 is MNHEY and CDR2 is SVGAGI. The CDR3 consists of 15 residues. Deletions cut 10 bases from V and 9 bases from J, with 24 bases between. CDR3: CATKKDQEPPRELFF. The CDR3, as DNA: TGTGCCACCAAAAAAGATCAGGAGCCGCCTCGGGAGCTGTTTTTT.

This sequence joins TRBV6-8 and TRBJ2-1; D may be TRBD1 (5 bases). The CDR3 is 16 residues long. Trimming stripped 2 bases from V and 8 bases from J, with 19 bases between. Looked up from germline, CDR1 is MNHGY and CDR2 is SAAAGT. The CDR3 region is CASSYPGHPGQHEQFF. CDR3 sequence (DNA): TGTGCCAGCAGTTACCCCGGACACCCCGGCCAGCATGAGCAGTTCTTC.

The chain joins TRBV19 to TRBJ1-1; D is possibly TRBD1 (5 bases). CDR1 and CDR2 (germline): LNHDA, SQIVND (reference sequence). The length of the CDR3 is 15 residues. V gave up 11 bases and J gave up 5 bases, with 24 bases separating them. The CDR3, as DNA: TGTGCCTCAAAATATGGGGGTCGCAGGGTTACTGAAGCTTTCTTT. This codes for CASKYGGRRVTEAFF.

This chain links TRBV5-1 with TRBJ1-1; TRBD1 matches at 11 bases. The germline V gene has CDR1 SGHRS and CDR2 YFSETQ. J lost 5 bases, V lost 4 bases, and 4 bases had no gene match. The CDR3 has 14 residues. The CDR3 reads CASSIGTGGTEAFF. CDR3 bases: TGCGCCAGCAGCATCGGGACAGGGGGGACTGAAGCTTTCTTT. Complete variable domain (other parts from reference TRBV5-1 and TRBJ1-1): KAGVTQTPRYLIKTRGQQVTLSCSPISGHRSVSWYQQTPGQGLQFLFEYFSETQRNKGNFPGRFSGRQFSNSRSEMNVSTLELGDSALYLCASSIGTGGTEAFFGQGTRLTVV.

The sample holds one count of this clone. The chain employs TRBV14 and TRBJ2-3, with D possibly TRBD2 on 5 matching bases. V lost 1 base and J 8 bases, leaving 10 bases between the germline ends. Looked up from germline, CDR1 is SGHDN and CDR2 is FVKESK. The CDR3 contains 13 residues. The CDR3 region has the DNA TGTGCCAGCAGCCAAGCGGGGTCCGGTACGCAGTATTTT. This sequence encodes CASSQAGSGTQYF.

This clone was detected only a few times. Different DNA sequences within this sample yield the same CDR3. The chain is built from TRBV6-1 and TRBJ1-1; D is unresolved. The CDR3 is 13 residues long. The germline gives CDR1 MNHNS, CDR2 SASEGT. V lost 2 bases and J 3 bases, leaving 7 bases between the germline ends. CDR3 sequence reads: CASSEIRDTEAFF. In DNA form, the CDR3 reads TGTGCCAGCAGTGAAATAAGGGACACTGAAGCTTTCTTT.

This chain joins TRBV5-4 and TRBJ2-5, with D perhaps being TRBD1 or TRBD2 (5 bases each). This CDR3 is built from 14 residues. Germline assignment: CDR1 SGHNT and CDR2 YYREEE (reference sequence). V was shortened by 3 bases and J by 2 bases, with 11 bases between the two germline ends. The CDR3 spells CASSSGTEQETQYF. The CDR3 DNA is TGTGCCAGCAGCTCTGGGACGGAACAAGAGACCCAGTACTTC. Full variable domain (outside the CDR3, taken from reference TRBV5-4 and TRBJ2-5): ETGVTQSPTHLIKTRGQQVTLRCSSQSGHNTVSWYQQALGQGPQFIFQYYREEENGRGNFPPRFSGLQFPNYSSELNVNALELDDSALYLCASSSGTEQETQYFGPGTRLLVL.

V is TRBV28 and J is TRBJ1-4, with a weak D call TRBD1 (6 bases). The V end was cut by 6 bases, the J end by 6 bases, with 11 bases between. Germline lookup yields CDR1 MDHEN and CDR2 SYDVKM. The CDR3 sequence is 13 residues long. The CDR3 sequence: CASRGALDEKLFF. The CDR3 DNA is TGTGCCAGCAGGGGGGCTCTTGATGAAAAACTGTTTTTT.

This clone came up a few times. V is TRBV28 and J is TRBJ1-1; TRBD1 might be the D (5 bases). The germline V gene encodes CDR1 MDHEN and CDR2 SYDVKM. The ends were cut back, 3 bases at V and 11 bases at J, with 16 bases in the middle. The CDR3 loop spans 13 amino acids. CDR3 DNA: TGTGCCAGCAGTTTGCTGCAAGGGGCGAGGGCTTTCTTT. Translation gives CASSLLQGARAFF.

This clone was detected only a few times. V and J are TRBV2 and TRBJ1-5; TRBD1 aligns across 7 bases. CDR3 length: 15 amino acids. Germline lookup yields CDR1 SNHLY and CDR2 FYNNEI. The J segment lost 9 bases and the V segment lost 6 bases, leaving 14 bases of the junction unmatched. The CDR3 DNA reads TGTGCCAGCAGGGCGGGACAGCAAGGACCTTCGCCCCAGCATTTT. This encodes CASRAGQQGPSPQHF.

The chain carries TRBV5-6 and TRBJ1-4; 12 nucleotides line up with TRBD1. Germline V lookup: CDR1 SGHDT, CDR2 YYEEEE. CDR3 size: 18 residues. With V trimmed by 4 bases and J by 7 bases, 14 bases remained unmatched. The CDR3 loop reads CASSRGQGANEISEKLFF. DNA of the CDR3: TGTGCCAGCAGCAGGGGACAGGGGGCAAATGAGATCAGTGAAAAACTGTTTTTT.

This rearrangement joins TRBV18 to TRBJ1-1; D remains ambiguous. CDR3 length: 14 amino acids. V lost 0 bases and J lost 6, with 11 bases in between. Germline assignment: CDR1 KGHSH and CDR2 LQKENI. The chain's CDR3 is CASSPPWGGAEAFF. The CDR3 DNA follows: TGTGCCAGCTCACCACCGTGGGGTGGGGCTGAAGCTTTCTTT.

The rearrangement links TRBV5-1 to TRBJ1-1; no clear D gene. The CDR3 contains 15 residues. Trimming cost V 4 bases and J 0 bases, with 13 bases left between them. The germline V gene has CDR1 SGHRS and CDR2 YFSETQ. CDR3 sequence: CASSGGRTMNTEAFF. Here the CDR3 DNA reads TGCGCCAGCAGCGGAGGACGGACCATGAACACTGAAGCTTTCTTT.

The V gene is TRBV19, the J gene TRBJ1-2, with 7 nucleotides matching TRBD1. V lost 9 bases, J lost 1 base, and 5 bases stayed unmatched. This CDR3 is 13 amino acids long. Germline CDR1 and CDR2: LNHDA and SQIVND (reference sequence). CDR3 loop: CASWDRYNYGYTF. CDR3 DNA: TGTGCCAGCTGGGACAGATATAACTATGGCTACACCTTC. The variable domain in full, completed from reference TRBV19 and TRBJ1-2, reads DGGITQSPKYLFRKEGQNVTLSCEQNLNHDAMYWYRQDPGQGLRLIYYSQIVNDFQKGDIAEGYSVSREKKESFPLTVTSAQKNPTAFYLCASWDRYNYGYTFGSGTRLTVV.

J is TRBJ2-2 and V is TRBV11-2, with 7 bases matching TRBD1. The J segment lost 3 bases and the V segment lost 6 bases, leaving 4 bases of the junction unmatched. The CDR3 spans 14 residues. The germline CDR1 and CDR2 sequences are SGHAT and FQNNGV. CDR3 loop: CASSFTGDTGELFF. The DNA of the CDR3 is TGTGCCAGCAGTTTTACAGGGGACACCGGGGAGCTGTTTTTT.

Many counts were recorded for this clone. The gene calls are TRBV2 and TRBJ1-1; D is perhaps TRBD1 (5 bases). Germline-derived CDR1 and CDR2 are SNHLY and FYNNEI. V was pared by 1 base and J by 3 bases, with 6 bases between. This CDR3 is 13 amino acids long. CDR3 protein: CASSEGGHTEAFF. The DNA of the CDR3 is TGTGCCAGCAGTGAAGGGGGCCACACTGAAGCTTTCTTT. Looking up the rest from reference TRBV2 and TRBJ1-1 gives the full variable domain: EPEVTQTPSHQVTQMGQEVILRCVPISNHLYFYWYRQILGQKVEFLVSFYNNEISEKSEIFDDQFSVERPDGSNFTLKIRSTKLEDSAMYFCASSEGGHTEAFFGQGTRLTVV.

V is TRBV7-9 and J is TRBJ1-6; 8 bases match TRBD1. The length of the CDR3 is 16 residues. V lost 5 bases and J lost 3; bases outside the gene matches: 6. CDR1 is SEHNR, CDR2 FQNEAQ, per germline (reference sequence). Here the CDR3 DNA reads TGTGCCAGCAGCCGCGGACAGGGTTTCTATAATTCACCCCTCCACTTT. Amino acids: CASSRGQGFYNSPLHF.

The gene calls are TRBV5-6 and TRBJ2-7; tentative D call: TRBD1 (5 bases). Germline CDR1 is SGHDT and CDR2 is YYEEEE. CDR3 length: 14 residues. V was pared by 2 bases and J by 0 bases, with 9 bases between. CDR3 DNA sequence: TGTGCCAGCAGCTTCAGGGCAACCTCCTACGAGCAGTACTTC. Its protein is CASSFRATSYEQYF.

This clone appeared a few times. V and J are TRBV28 and TRBJ2-1, with 8 bases fitting TRBD2. Trimming cost V 6 bases and J 4 bases; bases outside gene matches: 8. Per the germline V gene, CDR1 is MDHEN and CDR2 is SYDVKM. The CDR3 covers 15 residues. The chain's CDR3 is CASSSLADFYNEQFF. CDR3 bases: TGTGCCAGCAGCTCACTAGCGGATTTTTACAATGAGCAGTTCTTC.

The rearrangement joins TRBV7-9 to TRBJ2-2; TRBD1 matches at 9 bases. This CDR3 has 15 amino acids. The trim removed 5 bases at V and 4 bases at J, leaving 5 bases unmatched. Germline V gene sequence: CDR1 SEHNR, CDR2 FQNEAQ (reference sequence). CDR3 in amino acids: CASSRGQGVTGELFF. Here the CDR3 DNA reads TGTGCCAGCAGCAGGGGACAGGGCGTCACCGGGGAGCTGTTTTTT.

This chain uses TRBV18 with TRBJ2-4; 7 bases are shared with TRBD1. Germline V gene data show CDR1 as KGHSH and CDR2 as LQKENI. This CDR3 spans 13 amino acids. The trim removed 3 bases at V and 8 bases at J, leaving 4 bases unmatched. The CDR3 sequence: CASSPGTEDIQYF. DNA of the CDR3: TGTGCCAGCTCACCCGGGACAGAGGACATTCAGTACTTC.

The V call is TRBV28, the J call TRBJ2-1; 8 nucleotides line up with TRBD2. The germline gives CDR1 MDHEN, CDR2 SYDVKM. J gave up 6 bases and V 6 bases, and 10 bases lay outside the gene matches. The CDR3 length is 15 residues. The CDR3 DNA reads TGTGCCAGCAGGATTAGCGGGAAGGCGGGCAATGAGCAGTTCTTC. Its protein product is CASRISGKAGNEQFF.

The CDR3 DNA is TGCGCCAGCAGCCAAGTAGCCCTTGGCGCTGAAGCTTTCTTT. Amino acids: CASSQVALGAEAFF. The chain joins TRBV4-1 to TRBJ1-1; D is undetermined. V was shortened by 1 base and J by 6 bases, with 12 bases between the two germline ends. Per germline, CDR1 MGHRA and CDR2 YSYEKL. This CDR3 contains 14 residues.

The CDR3 here is CASSVRGFNEKLFF. The CDR3, as DNA: TGTGCCAGCAGTGTTCGGGGCTTTAATGAAAAACTGTTTTTT. The V and J genes are TRBV2 and TRBJ1-4; perhaps TRBD1 as D (5 bases). The CDR3 is 14 amino acids. Per germline, CDR1 SNHLY and CDR2 FYNNEI. V lost 4 bases and J 4 bases, leaving 10 bases between the germline ends.

V gene TRBV5-1 combines with J gene TRBJ1-2; possible D gene TRBD1, 6 bases. Germline V gives CDR1 SGHRS, CDR2 YFSETQ. The CDR3 consists of 13 residues. V lost 5 bases and J 4 bases, leaving 12 bases between the germline ends. The CDR3 DNA reads TGCGCCAGCAGTCGGGACAACGGCTATGGCTACACCTTC. Translation: CASSRDNGYGYTF.

V and J are TRBV5-5 and TRBJ1-2; 9 bases are a match to TRBD1. CDR1 and CDR2 (germline): SGHKS, YYEKEE (reference sequence). This CDR3 has 16 residues. With V trimmed by 5 bases and J by 2 bases, 10 bases remained unmatched. The CDR3 coding sequence is TGTGCCAGCAGTCGAACGCCCGGGACAGGGAACTATGGCTACACCTTC. Protein: CASSRTPGTGNYGYTF.